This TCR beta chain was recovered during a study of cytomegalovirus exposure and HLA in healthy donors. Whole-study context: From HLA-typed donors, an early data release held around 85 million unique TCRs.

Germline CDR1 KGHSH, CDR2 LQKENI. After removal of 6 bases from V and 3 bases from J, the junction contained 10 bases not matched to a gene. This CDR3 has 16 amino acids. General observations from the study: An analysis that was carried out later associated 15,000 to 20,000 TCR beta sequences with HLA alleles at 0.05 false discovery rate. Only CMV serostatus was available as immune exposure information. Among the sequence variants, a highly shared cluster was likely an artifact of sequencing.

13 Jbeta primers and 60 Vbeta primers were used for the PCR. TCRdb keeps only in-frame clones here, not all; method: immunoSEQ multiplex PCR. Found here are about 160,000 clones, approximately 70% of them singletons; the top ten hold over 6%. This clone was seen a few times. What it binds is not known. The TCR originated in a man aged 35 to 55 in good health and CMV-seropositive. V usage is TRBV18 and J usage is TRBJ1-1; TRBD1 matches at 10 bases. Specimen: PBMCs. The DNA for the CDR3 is TGTGCCAGCTCCCCCGGGACAGGGGTTGGGTACACTGAAGCTTTCTTT. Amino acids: CASSPGTGVGYTEAFF.